This TCR beta chain was sequenced in a study of response to subunit inactivated influenza vaccine. TCRdb passed the RT-PCR reads through MiXCR, listing each CDR3 protein once. The table shows more than 200,000 distinct CDR3 sequences, with more than 9% occurring only once. This clonotype was counted only a few times. Its antigen remains unidentified. The CDR3 loop spans 15 amino acids. Trimming left V 5 bases short and J 8 bases short, with 19 bases between. Germline V gives CDR1 MDHEN, CDR2 SYDVKM. Study observations and caveats: Authors suggested seasonal influenza vaccinations each recruit few new T cells.

V gene TRBV28 combines with J gene TRBJ2-1; perhaps TRBD2 as D (6 bases). The clonotype was recovered from a man between 50 and 59 years old who received an inactivated influenza vaccine. The sample was non-naive T cells sorted from PBMCs, taken roughly 2 weeks before vaccination. CDR3 nucleotide sequence: TGTGCCAGCAGTCCCCGCGGTAGCGGAATCGATGAGCAGTTCTTC. It specifies CASSPRGSGIDEQFF.